What follows is one TCR beta chain and its context. Its specific antigen is unknown. Per-base qualities were not stored, and no clone one base away is much larger. From the germline V gene (reference sequence), CDR1 is GTSNPN and CDR2 is SVGIG. Reading from cysteine to phenylalanine, the CDR3 counts 15 amino acids. Only the CDR3 part of the read is kept: 45 bases, read in frame from the first base. Relative to germline, V is 0 bases shorter and J is 7 bases shorter, with 16 bases between their ends. The cohort comprised 550 to 700 healthy bone marrow donors. Cohort members were all nominally healthy when sampled, although unrecorded immune exposures were likely present. The donor was CMV seropositive and was included in the group of some 290 seropositive cohort members. A peripheral blood sample was provided by each donor, and peripheral blood mononuclear cells were used for TCR beta sequencing. The Qiagen DNeasy Blood Extraction Kit was used to extract genomic DNA from the blood cell samples.

These data are taken from a study of cytomegalovirus exposure and HLA in healthy donors (dated by TCRdb to about 2017). Background for the entire study: An earlier analysis of some 620 of the donors reported 276 Gb of sequence data and 95 million to 120 million unique TCR beta sequences obtained from roughly 170 million T cells. An early release covering roughly 640 HLA-typed donors comprised about 290 gigabases of sequencing data and 65 million to 100 million unique TCR sequences. Of the 350 to 400 genotyped donors, over 70% fell in the genetic ancestry cluster associated with self-reported Caucasian donors. The study aimed to test whether signatures of past pathogen exposure could be identified by cataloging public T cell receptors. The T cell repertoires of some 670 subjects were profiled by immunosequencing and related to cytomegalovirus serostatus. In addition to the first cohort of hundreds of subjects, a separate validation cohort of under 150 different subjects was used. The study combined high-throughput TCR immunosequencing, statistical association of individual TCRs with disease status, and machine learning to predict cytomegalovirus infection status. A later analysis re-analyzed previously published TCR beta repertoires from roughly 690 donors and added high-resolution HLA genotyping to study TCR occurrence patterns. Rather than drawing on any new phenotypic data, the later analysis identified candidate immune exposures from TCR beta sequences and the way those sequences occurred across donors. In an earlier analysis of 500 to 650 of the donors, high-throughput TCR beta sequencing was used to judge whether each TCR beta V gene segment behaved as functional or pseudogenic. Donor age, sex, ethnicity and CMV serostatus were collected together with the repertoire data. A later genetic analysis took genome-wide SNP genotypes for about three fifths of the 666 donors and used that subset as a discovery cohort. Every discovery cohort repertoire had been produced on one sequencing platform. Both class I and class II loci were covered by HLA typing, at four-digit resolution. The number of donors typed differed by locus, with about 629-640 for A, B, C, DRB1 and DQB1, roughly 520 for DQA1, about 610 for DPA1, and around 430 for DPB1. About five DR-DQ haplotypes were handled as single units for association and clustering because linkage in the cohort was strong. Among almost 400 genotyped donors of the cohort, an average of approximately 240,000 unique TCR beta nucleotide sequences were sequenced per donor, roughly 20% of them non-productive.

What the study reported, not specific to this receptor: According to a later genetic analysis, donors in an Asian-associated ancestry cluster had fewer N-insertions in productive TCRs than the roughly 700-donor mean. Linkage disequilibrium might explain the correlated functional status among segregating V segments, but an unknown experimental factor could not be ruled out. A further reported finding was that TCR beta sequences accurately predicted the HLA-A and HLA-B alleles for most subjects in the first cohort. The classifier was reported to diagnose cytomegalovirus status with high specificity and sensitivity in both the original and validation cohorts. A total of fewer than 200 TCR beta chains were listed by the study as associated with cytomegalovirus. Only TCR beta chains were sequenced in this cohort, and the absence of alpha or paired-chain data limited detectable features. V-gene and J-gene trimming of TCR beta chains was associated with a missense DCLRE1C variant in a later genetic analysis, and the association was replicated in an independent cohort. Three of the identified cytomegalovirus-associated TCR beta chains were confirmed in vitro to be specific for cytomegalovirus antigens. The presence/absence analyses assumed that sequencing depth was roughly uniform across donors, and that assumption may not be true. An earlier analysis of approximately 590 of the donors showed that most TCR beta V segments appeared in productive rearrangements either about 87% or about 30% of the time, which broadly matched IMGT annotations. In a later analysis, HLA-associated TCR beta chains showed more clonal expansion and lower generation probabilities than non-associated chains that were equally common. The authors suggested that the approach could potentially be generalized to other disease states and immunological phenotypes. At a false discovery rate of 0.05, a later analysis linked around 17,000 TCR beta sequences to specific HLA alleles. In a later analysis, TCR association rates were found to vary across HLA loci, with the most associated TCRs seen for DRB1 alleles and the fewest for HLA-C alleles. Because some donors lacked HLA typing at each locus, the association tests relied only on the typed subset. A group of highly shared sequence variants was considered likely to be a technical artifact of the sequencing pipeline. Several of the top co-occurrence clusters appeared to be linked to parvovirus B19, influenza, CMV and Epstein-Barr virus, according to a later analysis. CMV serostatus was the only immune exposure information available for the cohort. According to a later analysis, most CMV-associated TCR beta chains appeared to be HLA-restricted, and the HLA associations seemed to be driven largely by CMV exposure. Because the 87-base-pair reads could not distinguish some IMGT-functional V segments, including TRBV6-2 and TRBV6-3, those segments were excluded. Strong co-occurrence of HLA alleles, especially DR and DQ, made assigning TCR associations to individual alleles difficult. The earlier analysis of 587 of the donors excluded roughly 16 rarely observed V segments, including chromosome 9 orphons, because counts were too low. While some public TCRs were present in many individuals, most TCR sequences turned up only very rarely across donors.

Library preparation employed the immunoSEQ multiplex PCR assay. The multiplex PCR relied on a mix of 60 forward primers for TCR Vbeta segments and 13 reverse primers for TCR Jbeta segments. A multiplex PCR assay on genomic DNA amplified the CDR3 region of rearranged TCR beta genes. On the Illumina HiSeq System, the amplified TCR beta libraries were sequenced as 87-base-pair reads. From the authors' description of their analysis: In a later analysis, tens of millions of unique TCR beta chains were counted across the 650 to 700 repertoires, and roughly 11 million of these chains were shared by at least two donors. Raw reads were error-corrected and collapsed into unique sequences with a nearest-neighbor algorithm that merged closely related sequences to remove PCR and sequencing errors. To assign V, D and J gene segments, CDR3 sequences were aligned to IMGT reference sequences. Each retained sequence needed at least a six-nucleotide match to both a V gene segment and a J gene segment. Rearrangements were classified as productive when the CDR3 lacked stop codons and remained in frame with V and J, and all other rearrangements were classified as non-productive. Following IMGT convention, CDR3 was defined as the stretch from the second conserved V-encoded cysteine up to the conserved J-encoded phenylalanine. The earlier analysis of about 590 of the donors excluded sequences that lacked an unambiguous match to a single V gene segment. In an earlier analysis of approximately 590 of the donors, a V segment was called functional when productive rearrangements were above 56.7%, and segregating when the standard deviation between donors exceeded 5%. A statistical classification framework was developed to diagnose cytomegalovirus status using the catalog of TCR beta chain sequences. In a later analysis, V and J genes were assigned by comparing TCR nucleotide sequences against IMGT/GENE-DB human TR gene sequences. Using the TCRdist pipeline, a later analysis assigned CDR3 sequences along with most-parsimonious VDJ recombination scenarios. In a later analysis, each TCR beta chain was defined by its CDR3 amino acid sequence together with its V-gene family, and reads without a unique V-gene family were excluded. A later analysis removed 592 highly shared, low-generation-probability nucleotide sequences to deal with suspected cross-contamination and a sequencing artifact. In a later analysis, a clonal expansion index was calculated for each public chain from normalized within-repertoire ranks of inferred template counts. In a later analysis, generation probabilities were computed with a VDJ recombination model fitted to out-of-frame rearrangements, and the resulting probabilities were checked against IGoR. In a later analysis, hypergeometric tests were used to score TCR-TCR, TCR-HLA and TCR-CMV co-occurrence, with a repertoire-size bias correction applied to TCR pairs. False discovery rates were estimated in a later analysis by permuting HLA or CMV assignments 20 times. In a later analysis, co-occurring TCRs were grouped using DBSCAN, with TCRdist sequence similarity added in when clustering inside HLA-allele-positive subsets. Repertoires with fewer than 30,000 or more than 120,000 public chains were left out of co-occurrence clustering, as were a handful of repertoires with anomalous nucleotide sharing. TCRdb holds this immuneACCESS table with in-frame rearrangements only. Some clones are missing; in checked studies, unresolved V genes explain under half, and the rest has no known cause. V and J calls and clone size are as listed in that table; D and trimming were resolved from the DNA. Recorded for this sample are approximately 40,000 clones; roughly 82% of them occurred a single time. Under 12% of the sample is in the top ten clones.

Sequenced sample: PBMCs. Rearrangement joined TRBV30 to TRBJ2-1, with the D gene uncertain. The sequence was obtained from a woman in her late teens or twenties in good health and CMV-seropositive. CDR3 protein: CAWSVRSALPNEQFF. The DNA is as follows: TGTGCCTGGAGTGTACGGAGCGCACTCCCTAATGAGCAGTTCTTC.